This T cell receptor beta chain was documented in a study of identical twins listed by TCRdb under 2016. For the wider study: To test whether fetal clonotypes persist, this study deep-sequenced TCR alpha and beta repertoires from monozygotic twins, from unrelated adults of various ages, and from cord blood. Replicate twin experiments were performed at different times using different library preparation protocols to rule out contamination. The paper's findings and limits, for the study overall: Compared with coincidental sharing between unrelated individuals, out-of-frame TCR alpha sequences shared between twins had an excess of sequences with low generation probability. In beta out-of-frame sequences, excess twin sharing was weaker, because having fewer shared sequences lowered the signal-to-noise ratio. Recombination models systematically underestimated out-of-frame TCR alpha sharing in monozygotic twins but agreed with sharing between unrelated individuals. Abundant cord blood beta clonotypes carried fewer insertions; young adult naive repertoires showed a weaker similar trend, while memory repertoires showed none. Conclusions relied on cross-sectional statistical analysis, since the same donors could not be followed over many years. Zero-insertion analyses could be partly confounded by invariant T cells such as MAIT and iNKT, although diverse VJ usage argued against such confounding for most clonotypes.

All donors were healthy Caucasians. Miltenyi CD45RO+ enrichment and human naive T-cell isolation kits were used to isolate memory (CD45RO+) and naive T cells from PBMC. The library was built by means of 5' RACE. The sample was run on an Illumina HiSeq 2000. A universal primer binding site was introduced by template switching, and a unique molecular identifier was present in the final cDNA, enabling accurate counting of TCR cDNA molecules. First-strand cDNA for TCR alpha and beta chains was synthesized from specific primers in the conserved constant-segment region. To control for contamination, every cDNA library was double barcoded, receiving both a SMART-Mk sample barcode and Illumina barcodes. TruSeq adapter sequences, together with Illumina sample barcodes, were added in two successive PCR steps. The TCR alpha and beta cDNA libraries were sequenced on the Illumina HiSeq platform using custom primers. The authors' analysis ran thus. MiGEC processed the raw reads to extract unique molecular identifiers, while MiXCR was used to determine the CDR3 positions. Recombination models were inferred per individual with the repgenHMM and IGoR tools using an EM algorithm. Shared clonotype analysis was performed with the tcR package in R, normalizing sharing by the product of cloneset sizes. To study raw recombination without the effects of thymic and clonal selection, out-of-frame nonproductive sequences were analyzed. Through fastp at Q25 and MiXCR, TCRdb rebuilt clones from the public reads, retaining in-frame beta chains. Each CDR3 protein appears once, grouped with its most common genes and DNA. V and J calls and clone size were set by TCRdb, not the authors. This sample gives roughly 250,000 distinct CDR3 sequences in total; over 12% of them show up just once. The ten largest clonotypes hold approximately 9.3% of the sample.

This clonotype was seen ten or more times. Which antigen it targets is not known. Base qualities are not provided; no much larger clone lies one nucleotide away. This receptor was obtained from a woman aged 18-29 years in good health. The sequencing sample was made of memory (CD45RO+) T cells sorted from blood. Explained via the paper, the cell subset or site label denotes: CD45RO+ enriched T cells.

In nucleotides, the sequence is TGTGCCAGCAGTTTATCCAGAGACCTTCATGAAGCTTTCTTT. This translates into CASSLSRDLHEAFF. The chain links TRBV12-3 or TRBV12-4 with TRBJ1-1, with the D gene not clear enough to name. Including the terminal cysteine and phenylalanine, the CDR3 comprises 14 residues. Here the CDR3 DNA is all that survives: 42 bases in frame from base 1. V is pared back by 2 bases and J by 7 bases, with 14 bases lying between the germline termini.